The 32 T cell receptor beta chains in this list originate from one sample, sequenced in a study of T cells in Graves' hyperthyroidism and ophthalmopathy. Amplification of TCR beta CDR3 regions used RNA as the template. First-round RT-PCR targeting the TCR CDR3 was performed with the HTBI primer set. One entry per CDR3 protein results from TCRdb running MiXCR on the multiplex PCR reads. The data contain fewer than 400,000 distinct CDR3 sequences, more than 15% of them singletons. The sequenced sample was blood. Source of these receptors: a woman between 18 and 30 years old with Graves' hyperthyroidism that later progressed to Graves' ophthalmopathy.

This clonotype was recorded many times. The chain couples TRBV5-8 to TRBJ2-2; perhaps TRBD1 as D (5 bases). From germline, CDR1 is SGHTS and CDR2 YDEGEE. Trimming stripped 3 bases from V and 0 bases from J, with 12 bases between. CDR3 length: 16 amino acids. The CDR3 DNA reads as TGTGCCAGCAGCTCTCGACAGCGCGCGAACACCGGGGAGCTGTTTTTT. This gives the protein CASSSRQRANTGELFF.

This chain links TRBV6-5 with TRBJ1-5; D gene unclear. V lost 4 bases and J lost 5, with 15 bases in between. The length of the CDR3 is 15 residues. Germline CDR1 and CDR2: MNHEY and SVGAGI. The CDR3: CASSFGVGRDQPQHF. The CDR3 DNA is TGTGCCAGCAGTTTCGGGGTAGGTCGGGATCAGCCCCAGCATTTT.

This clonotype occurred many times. Written as DNA, the CDR3 is TGTGCCAGCAACCTAAACCCGACAGGGAGCGACGGCTACACCTTC. This gives the protein CASNLNPTGSDGYTF. This chain uses TRBV28 with TRBJ1-2, with 7 bases lining up with TRBD1. Germline values: CDR1 MDHEN, CDR2 SYDVKM. CDR3 length: 15 amino acids. V shed 7 bases, J shed 8 bases, and the junction held 16 bases outside the gene matches.

CDR3 nucleotide sequence: TGTGCCAGCAACGCCATGGGGACAGGGCCTTTCTACGAGCAGTACTTC. The encoded protein is CASNAMGTGPFYEQYF. The chain has TRBV7-9 and TRBJ2-7, with 9 nucleotides matching TRBD1. The V and J ends lost 7 bases and 3 bases, in that order; junction bases with no gene match: 13. Per the germline V gene, CDR1 is SEHNR and CDR2 is FQNEAQ (reference sequence). The CDR3 has 16 amino acids.

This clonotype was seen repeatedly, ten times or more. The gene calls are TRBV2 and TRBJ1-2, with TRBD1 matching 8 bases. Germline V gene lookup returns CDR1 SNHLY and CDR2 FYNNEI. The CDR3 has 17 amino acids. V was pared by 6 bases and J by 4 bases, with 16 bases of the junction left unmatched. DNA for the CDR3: TGTGCCAGCAGGGCGACGCTTTTAGGACAGGGAAGCTATGGCTACACCTTC. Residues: CASRATLLGQGSYGYTF.

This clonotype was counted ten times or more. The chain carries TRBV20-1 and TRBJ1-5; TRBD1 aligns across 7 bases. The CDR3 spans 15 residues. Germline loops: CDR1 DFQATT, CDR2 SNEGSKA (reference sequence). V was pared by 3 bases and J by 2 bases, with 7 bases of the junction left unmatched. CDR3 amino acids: CSARPTGTGNQPQHF. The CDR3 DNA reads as TGCAGTGCTAGGCCGACCGGGACAGGCAATCAGCCCCAGCATTTT.

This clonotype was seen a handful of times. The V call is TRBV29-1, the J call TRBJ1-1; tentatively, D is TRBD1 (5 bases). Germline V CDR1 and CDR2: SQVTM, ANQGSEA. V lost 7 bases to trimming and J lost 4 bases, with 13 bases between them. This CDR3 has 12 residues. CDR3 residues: CSAIGGGTEAFF. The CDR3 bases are TGCAGCGCAATTGGGGGGGGCACTGAAGCTTTCTTT. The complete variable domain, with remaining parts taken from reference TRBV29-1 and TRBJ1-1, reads SAVISQKPSRDICQRGTSLTIQCQVDSQVTMMFWYRQQPGQSLTLIATANQGSEATYESGFVIDKFPISRPNLTFSTLTVSNMSPEDSSIYLCSAIGGGTEAFFGQGTRLTVV.

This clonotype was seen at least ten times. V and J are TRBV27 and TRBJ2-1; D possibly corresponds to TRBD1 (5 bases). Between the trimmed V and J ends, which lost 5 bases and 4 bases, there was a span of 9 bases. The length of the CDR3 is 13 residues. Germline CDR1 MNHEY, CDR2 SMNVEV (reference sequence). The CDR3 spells CASSVDSYNEQFF. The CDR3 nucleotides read TGTGCCAGCAGTGTCGACAGTTACAATGAGCAGTTCTTC.

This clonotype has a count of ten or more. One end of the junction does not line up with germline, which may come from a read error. CDR3 amino acids: CSARFYGQGSDEQYF. CDR3 coding DNA: TGCAGTGCTAGATTCTACGGACAGGGCTCCGACGAGCAGTACTTC. The chain recombines TRBV20-1 with TRBJ2-7; 8 nucleotides agree with TRBD1. The germline gives CDR1 DFQATT, CDR2 SNEGSKA (reference sequence). There are 15 residues in the CDR3.

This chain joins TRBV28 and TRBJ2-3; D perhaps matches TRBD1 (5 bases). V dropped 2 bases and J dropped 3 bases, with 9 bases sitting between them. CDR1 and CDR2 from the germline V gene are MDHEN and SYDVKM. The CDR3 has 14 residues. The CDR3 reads CASSLPGNTDTQYF. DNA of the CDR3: TGTGCCAGCAGTTTACCAGGGAATACAGATACGCAGTATTTT.

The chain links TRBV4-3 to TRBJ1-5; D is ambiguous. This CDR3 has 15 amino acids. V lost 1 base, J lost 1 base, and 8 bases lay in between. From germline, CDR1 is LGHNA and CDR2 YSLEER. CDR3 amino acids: CASSQGAGSNQPQHF. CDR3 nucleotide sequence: TGCGCCAGCAGCCAAGGTGCGGGGAGCAATCAGCCCCAGCATTTT.

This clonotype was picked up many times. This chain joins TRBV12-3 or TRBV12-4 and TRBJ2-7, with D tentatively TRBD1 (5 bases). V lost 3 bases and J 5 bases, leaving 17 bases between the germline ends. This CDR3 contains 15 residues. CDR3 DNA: TGTGCCAGCAGTTTCCAGACAGAGACCAGGGACGAGCAGTACTTC. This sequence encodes CASSFQTETRDEQYF.

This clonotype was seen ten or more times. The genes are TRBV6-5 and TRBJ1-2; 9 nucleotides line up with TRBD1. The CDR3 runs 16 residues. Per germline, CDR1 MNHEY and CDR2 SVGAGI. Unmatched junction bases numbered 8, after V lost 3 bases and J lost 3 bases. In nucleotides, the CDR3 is TGTGCCAGCAGTTATCGACAGGGGGGGAGGTACTATGGCTACACCTTC. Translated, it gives CASSYRQGGRYYGYTF.

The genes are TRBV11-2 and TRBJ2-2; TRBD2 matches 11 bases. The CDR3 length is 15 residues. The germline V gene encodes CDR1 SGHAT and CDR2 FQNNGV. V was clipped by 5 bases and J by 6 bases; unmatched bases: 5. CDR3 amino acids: CASSPQLAGAGELFF. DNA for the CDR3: TGTGCCAGCAGCCCACAACTAGCGGGAGCCGGGGAGCTGTTTTTT.

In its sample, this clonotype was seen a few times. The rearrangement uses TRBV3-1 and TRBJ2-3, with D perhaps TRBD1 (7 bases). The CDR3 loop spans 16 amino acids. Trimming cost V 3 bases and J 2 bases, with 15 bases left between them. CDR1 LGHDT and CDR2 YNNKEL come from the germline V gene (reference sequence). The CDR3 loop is CASSHHRRGLTDTQYF. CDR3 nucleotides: TGTGCCAGCAGCCACCACCGGAGGGGGCTCACAGATACGCAGTATTTT.

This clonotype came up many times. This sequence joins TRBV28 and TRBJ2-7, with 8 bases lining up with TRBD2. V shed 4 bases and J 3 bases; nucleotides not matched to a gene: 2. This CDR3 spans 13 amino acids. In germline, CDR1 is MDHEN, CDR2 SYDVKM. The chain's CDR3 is CASSWLAGYEQYF. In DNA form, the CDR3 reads TGTGCCAGCAGTTGGCTAGCGGGCTACGAGCAGTACTTC.

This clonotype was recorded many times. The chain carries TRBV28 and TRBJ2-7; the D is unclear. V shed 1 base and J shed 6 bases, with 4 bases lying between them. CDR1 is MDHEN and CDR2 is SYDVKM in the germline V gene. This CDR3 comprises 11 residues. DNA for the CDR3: TGTGCCAGCAGTTTATTTCGCGAGCAGTACTTC. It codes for CASSLFREQYF.

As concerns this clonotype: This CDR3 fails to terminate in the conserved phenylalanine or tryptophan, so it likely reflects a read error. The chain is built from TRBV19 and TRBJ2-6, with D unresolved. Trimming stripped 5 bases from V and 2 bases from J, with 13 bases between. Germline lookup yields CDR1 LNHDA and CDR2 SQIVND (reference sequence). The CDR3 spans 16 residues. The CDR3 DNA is TGTGCCAGTAGTCCCACCGAGGAGACTGGGGCCAACGTCCTGACTCTC. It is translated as CASSPTEETGANVLTL.

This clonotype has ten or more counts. The CDR3 sequence is CASSLDRESGYTF. Written as DNA, the CDR3 is TGTGCCAGCAGCTTAGACAGGGAAAGTGGCTACACCTTC. This rearrangement joins TRBV7-9 to TRBJ1-2; D may be TRBD1 (6 bases). Between the trimmed V and J ends, which lost 1 base and 7 bases, there was a span of 10 bases. CDR1 is SEHNR and CDR2 is FQNEAQ in the germline V gene (reference sequence). This CDR3 contains 13 residues.

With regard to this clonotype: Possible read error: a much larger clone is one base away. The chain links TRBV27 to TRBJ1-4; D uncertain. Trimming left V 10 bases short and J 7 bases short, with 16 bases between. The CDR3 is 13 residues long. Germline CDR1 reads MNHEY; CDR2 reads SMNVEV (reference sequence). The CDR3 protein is CANSLTWSEKLFF. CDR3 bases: TGTGCCAACAGCCTCACATGGTCTGAAAAACTGTTTTTT. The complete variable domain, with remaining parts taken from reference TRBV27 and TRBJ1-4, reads EAQVTQNPRYLITVTGKKLTVTCSQNMNHEYMSWYRQDPGLGLRQIYYSMNVEVTDKGDVPEGYKVSRKEKRNFPLILESPSPNQTSLYFCANSLTWSEKLFFGSGTQLSVL.

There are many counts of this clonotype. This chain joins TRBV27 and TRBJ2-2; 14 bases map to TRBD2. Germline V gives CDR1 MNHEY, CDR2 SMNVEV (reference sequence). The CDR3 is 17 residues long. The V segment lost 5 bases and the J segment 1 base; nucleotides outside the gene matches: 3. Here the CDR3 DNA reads TGTGCCAGCAGTACAGGACTAGCGGGAGGGAACACCGGGGAGCTGTTTTTT. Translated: CASSTGLAGGNTGELFF.

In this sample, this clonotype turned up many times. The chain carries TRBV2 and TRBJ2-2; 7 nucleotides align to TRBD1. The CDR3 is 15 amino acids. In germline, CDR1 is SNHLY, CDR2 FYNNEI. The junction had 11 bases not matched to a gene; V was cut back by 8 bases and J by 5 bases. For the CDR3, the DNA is TGTGCCAGCCAAAGGGACAGCCTCTTGACCGGGGAGCTGTTTTTT. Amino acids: CASQRDSLLTGELFF. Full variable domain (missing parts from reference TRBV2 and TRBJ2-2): EPEVTQTPSHQVTQMGQEVILRCVPISNHLYFYWYRQILGQKVEFLVSFYNNEISEKSEIFDDQFSVERPDGSNFTLKIRSTKLEDSAMYFCASQRDSLLTGELFFGEGSRLTVL.

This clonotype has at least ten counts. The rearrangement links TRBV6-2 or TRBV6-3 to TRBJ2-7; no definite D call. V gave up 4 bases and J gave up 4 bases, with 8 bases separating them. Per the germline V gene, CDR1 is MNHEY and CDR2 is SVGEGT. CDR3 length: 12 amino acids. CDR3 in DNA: TGTGCCAGCAGTTCGTCTTGGTACGAGCAGTACTTC. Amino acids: CASSSSWYEQYF.

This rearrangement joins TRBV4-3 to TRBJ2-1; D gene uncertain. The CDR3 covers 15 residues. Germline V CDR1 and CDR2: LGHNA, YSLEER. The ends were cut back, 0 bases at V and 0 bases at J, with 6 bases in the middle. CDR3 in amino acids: CASSQEATSYNEQFF. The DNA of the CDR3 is TGCGCCAGCAGCCAAGAGGCGACCTCCTACAATGAGCAGTTCTTC.

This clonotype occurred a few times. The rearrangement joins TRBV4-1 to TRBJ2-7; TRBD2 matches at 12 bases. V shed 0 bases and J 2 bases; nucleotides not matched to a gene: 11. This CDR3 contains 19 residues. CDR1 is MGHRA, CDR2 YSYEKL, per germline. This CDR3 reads CASSQDRAEGLAGTYEQYF. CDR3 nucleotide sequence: TGCGCCAGCAGCCAAGATCGGGCGGAGGGACTAGCGGGTACCTACGAGCAGTACTTC.

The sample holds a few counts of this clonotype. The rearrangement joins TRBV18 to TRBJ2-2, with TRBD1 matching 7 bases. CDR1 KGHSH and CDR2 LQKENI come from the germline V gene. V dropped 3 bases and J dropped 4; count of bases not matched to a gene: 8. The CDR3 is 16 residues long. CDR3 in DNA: TGTGCCAGCTCACCGTTGGGACAGCGGCTCACCGGGGAGCTGTTTTTT. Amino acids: CASSPLGQRLTGELFF. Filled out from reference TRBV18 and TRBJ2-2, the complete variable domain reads NAGVMQNPRHLVRRRGQEARLRCSPMKGHSHVYWYRQLPEEGLKFMVYLQKENIIDESGMPKERFSAEFPKEGPSILRIQQVVRGDSAAYFCASSPLGQRLTGELFFGEGSRLTVL.

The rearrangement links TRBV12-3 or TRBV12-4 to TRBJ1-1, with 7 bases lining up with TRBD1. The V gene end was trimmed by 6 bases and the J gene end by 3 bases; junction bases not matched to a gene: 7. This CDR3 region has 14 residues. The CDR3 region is CASRRQGRDTEAFF. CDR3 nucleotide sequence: TGTGCCAGCAGGCGACAGGGCCGGGACACTGAAGCTTTCTTT.

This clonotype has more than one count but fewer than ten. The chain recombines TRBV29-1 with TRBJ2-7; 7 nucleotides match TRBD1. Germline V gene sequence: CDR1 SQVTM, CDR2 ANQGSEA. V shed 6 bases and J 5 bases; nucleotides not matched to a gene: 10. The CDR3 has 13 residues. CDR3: CSVSFDRVDEQYF. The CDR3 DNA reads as TGCAGCGTCTCCTTTGACAGGGTAGACGAGCAGTACTTC.

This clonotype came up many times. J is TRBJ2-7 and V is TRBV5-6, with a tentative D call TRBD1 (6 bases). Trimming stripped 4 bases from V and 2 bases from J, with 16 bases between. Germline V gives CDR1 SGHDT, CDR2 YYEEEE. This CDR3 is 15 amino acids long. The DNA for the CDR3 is TGTGCCAGCAGCGTCCCGGGACACAGTACCTACGAGCAGTACTTC. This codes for CASSVPGHSTYEQYF.

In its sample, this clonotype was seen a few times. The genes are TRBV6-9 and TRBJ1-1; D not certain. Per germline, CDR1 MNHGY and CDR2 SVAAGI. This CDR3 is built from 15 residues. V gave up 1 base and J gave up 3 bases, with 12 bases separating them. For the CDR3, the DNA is TGTGCCAGCAGTTATTGGCGGGAGGGCGACACTGAAGCTTTCTTT. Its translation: CASSYWREGDTEAFF.

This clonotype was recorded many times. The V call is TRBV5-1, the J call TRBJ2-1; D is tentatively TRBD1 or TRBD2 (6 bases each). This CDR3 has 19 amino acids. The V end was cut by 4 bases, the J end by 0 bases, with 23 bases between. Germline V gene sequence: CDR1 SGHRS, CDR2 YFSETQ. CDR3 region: CASSPGTRGGTPSYNEQFF. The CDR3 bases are TGCGCCAGCAGCCCTGGGACCCGAGGGGGGACCCCCTCCTACAATGAGCAGTTCTTC.

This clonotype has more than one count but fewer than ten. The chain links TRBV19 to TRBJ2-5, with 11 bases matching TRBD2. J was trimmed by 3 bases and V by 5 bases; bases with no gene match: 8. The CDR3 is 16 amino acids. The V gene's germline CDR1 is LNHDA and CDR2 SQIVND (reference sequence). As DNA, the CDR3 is TGTGCCAGTAGTTCGCGACTAGCGGGGCTAGAAGAGACCCAGTACTTC. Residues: CASSSRLAGLEETQYF.